Detailed here is one T cell receptor (beta chain). Its antigen is unidentified. This sample is part of a study of T cell responses to AZD1222 COVID-19 vaccine. Study-wide points: Recipients of two AZD1222 doses showed rising Spike-specific TCR breadth and depth.

The CDR3 sequence is 14 residues long. Germline-derived CDR1 and CDR2 are SGDLS and YYNGEE. V was pared by 0 bases and J by 3 bases, with 10 bases between. Repertoires were generated with immunoSEQ multiplex PCR, while TCRdb's copy carries only in-frame clones and drops some. The repertoire holds 150,000 to 200,000 clones, with about nine tenths as singletons. This rearrangement joins TRBV9 to TRBJ2-7; no reliable D call. The TCR was taken from an adult in good health. Sequencing used peripheral blood, obtained on day 0 of MenACWY control vaccination. CDR3 coding DNA: TGTGCCAGCAGCGTAGGTCCAGGCATCTACGAGCAGTACTTC. Protein: CASSVGPGIYEQYF.